This entry features one TCR beta chain sequence. As processed by the authors: Estimates of nucleated cell counts were drawn from the amplification of reference gene primers. Using immunoSEQ multiplex PCR, the repertoire was profiled, and TCRdb retains in-frame clones only, with some absent. Clone size and V and J calls were adopted from that table, with D and trimming inferred from the DNA. The sample holds some 460,000 clones, around 90% seen once. V was pared by 4 bases and J by 5 bases, with 21 bases between. This CDR3 has 16 amino acids. Germline V gene sequence: CDR1 SGDLS, CDR2 YYNGEE. Participants' own reports of clinical history determined their cohort assignment. Cohort 3 recovered donors had two negative PCRs, clearance, or symptom resolution. This sample was included in a study of blood T cell repertoires in COVID-19. For the study at large: The United States, Italy and Spain were the sources of the acute and convalescent COVID-19 samples.

The material sequenced was PBMCs or T cells enriched from blood (not recorded which). The rearrangement uses TRBV9 and TRBJ1-2, with D possibly TRBD1 on 5 matching bases. The clonotype comes from a woman aged 18 to 35 who had recovered from COVID-19. The chain's CDR3 is CASSPGVQDVFYGYTF. CDR3 nucleotides: TGTGCCAGCAGCCCAGGCGTACAGGACGTCTTTTATGGCTACACCTTC.